This T cell receptor beta chain was captured by sequencing in a study of vaccination effects on CD4 cells after COVID-19. Findings and limits, study-wide: Substantial clonal contraction characterized both infection- and vaccine-induced clones late after vaccination. Researchers report that only 1 of 255 vaccine-induced clones in healthy vaccinees cross-reacted with common cold coronaviruses.

Viral peptide pool expansion of antigen-specific CD4+ T cells preceded sequencing in the ViraFEST assay. Culture lasted about ten days before CD4+ T cell isolation. Nobody among the vaccine recipients had prior SARS-CoV-2 infection (nucleocapsid antibodies were negative). Some 2 million PBMC were placed in each well, which was supplemented with 10 IU/ml IL-2 and roughly 10 ug/ml peptides. A half-volume exchange with IL-2 medium occurred on days 3 and 7. To note about this clone: Its antigen is not known.

Generated by immunoSEQ multiplex PCR, the TCRdb table keeps only in-frame clones and is missing some. There are 71,000 or so clones in the sample; around three quarters occur only once, and 4% lies in the top ten. Germline CDR1 and CDR2: MNHEY and SVGAGI. This CDR3 region has 15 residues. After removal of 6 bases from V and 1 base from J, the junction contained 4 bases not matched to a gene. This sequence joins TRBV6-5 and TRBJ1-5, with 9 bases identical to TRBD1. The TCR sequence derives from a human donor who received a COVID-19 vaccine. This specimen consisted of CD4+ T cells from PBMCs cultured with HCoV-OC43 spike peptides, obtained before COVID-19 vaccination. Subset denoted: HCoV-OC43 spike overlapping peptide pool stimulation. The CDR3 region has the DNA TGTGCCAGCAGCAAGGGACAGGGAAGCAATCAGCCCCAGCATTTT. Residues: CASSKGQGSNQPQHF.